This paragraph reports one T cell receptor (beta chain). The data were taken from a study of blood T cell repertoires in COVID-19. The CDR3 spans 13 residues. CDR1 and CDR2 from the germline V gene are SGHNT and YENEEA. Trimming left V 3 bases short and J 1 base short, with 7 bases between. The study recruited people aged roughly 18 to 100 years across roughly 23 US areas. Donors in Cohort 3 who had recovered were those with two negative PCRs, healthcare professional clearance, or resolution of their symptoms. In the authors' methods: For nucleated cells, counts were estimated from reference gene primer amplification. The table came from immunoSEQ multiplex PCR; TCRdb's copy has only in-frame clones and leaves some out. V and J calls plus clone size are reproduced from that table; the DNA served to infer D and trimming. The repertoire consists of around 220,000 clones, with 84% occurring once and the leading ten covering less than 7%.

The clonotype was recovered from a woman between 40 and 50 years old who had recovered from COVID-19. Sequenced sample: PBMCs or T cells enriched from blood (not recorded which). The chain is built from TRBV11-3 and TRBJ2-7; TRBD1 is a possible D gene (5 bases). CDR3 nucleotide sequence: TGTGCCAGCAGCTTGGGGCCTTCCTACGAGCAGTACTTC. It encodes CASSLGPSYEQYF.